These T cell receptor beta chains were read from a single sample in a study of Ad26.COV2.S vaccination and SARS-CoV-2 variants. The repertoire was sequenced with immunoSEQ multiplex PCR; TCRdb's copy has only in-frame clones and lacks some. The sample records just under 250,000 clones, around nine tenths being singletons. Sequences were derived from peripheral blood, sampled in a trial of Ad26.COV2.S vaccine versus placebo. The receptors originated from a person aged 18-65 years who received the Ad26.COV2.S COVID-19 vaccine or a placebo. The CDR3 runs from the conserved cysteine through the conserved F or W. A D gene is named only where the DNA matches it firmly. Some rows mark clone size as missing; the rest say once, few, many or name a class of expanded clone.

J | D | size | V | CDR3 | DNA
TRBJ2-1 | - | once | TRBV5-6 | CASSDQGWRSYNEQFF | TGTGCCAGCAGCGATCAGGGCTGGCGCTCCTACAATGAGCAGTTCTTC
TRBJ2-3 | TRBD2 | - | TRBV4-2 | CASSPEGSLAGLTDTQYF | TGTGCCAGCAGCCCAGAAGGGTCGCTAGCGGGGCTCACAGATACGCAGTATTTT
TRBJ1-1 | TRBD1 | - | TRBV3-1/TRBV3-2 | CASSIRTGRTEAFF | TGTGCCAGCAGCATCCGGACAGGGCGGACTGAAGCTTTCTTT
TRBJ2-3 | TRBD1 | - | TRBV6-2/TRBV6-3 | CASSLTGGRSTDTQYF | TGTGCCAGCAGTTTGACAGGGGGCCGGAGCACAGATACGCAGTATTTT
TRBJ2-5 | TRBD2 | - | TRBV2 | CASRTGLAGGNSGTQYF | TGTGCCAGCAGGACGGGACTAGCGGGAGGAAACAGCGGGACCCAGTACTTC
TRBJ2-3 | TRBD2 | - | TRBV3-1/TRBV3-2 | CASSQVGREGTDTQYF | TGTGCCAGCAGCCAAGTGGGGCGGGAGGGCACAGATACGCAGTATTTT
TRBJ1-1 | TRBD1 | - | TRBV10-3 | CATKPPTGWDTEAFF | TGTGCCACCAAACCTCCGACAGGGTGGGACACTGAAGCTTTCTTT
TRBJ1-2 | TRBD1 | - | TRBV12-3/TRBV12-4 | CASSRQGGNGYTF | TGTGCCAGCAGCCGACAGGGGGGCAATGGCTACACCTTC
TRBJ2-2 | TRBD2 | few | TRBV18 | CASSPSSGGTTGELFF | TGTGCCAGCTCACCATCTAGCGGGGGGACCACCGGGGAGCTGTTTTTT
TRBJ2-6 | - | - | TRBV3-1/TRBV3-2 | CASSDRANVLTF | TGTGCCAGCAGCGACCGGGCCAACGTCCTGACTTTC
TRBJ2-1 | - | - | TRBV18 | CASSPPGRNEQFF | TGTGCCAGCTCACCACCTGGTAGGAATGAGCAGTTCTTC
TRBJ1-2 | - | - | TRBV4-2 | CASSQETGDPRGYTF | TGTGCCAGCAGCCAAGAGACAGGTGACCCGCGTGGCTACACCTTC
TRBJ1-5 | - | - | TRBV19 | CASGPGSYNQPQHF | TGTGCCTCCGGGCCGGGCAGCTACAATCAGCCCCAGCATTTT
TRBJ1-2 | - | - | TRBV12-3/TRBV12-4 | CASSPTGNYGYTF | TGTGCCAGCAGCCCCACAGGGAACTATGGCTACACCTTC
TRBJ1-1 | - | - | TRBV6-2/TRBV6-3 | CASSYSGIEAFF | TGTGCCAGCAGTTACTCAGGGATTGAAGCTTTCTTT
TRBJ2-7 | TRBD2 | once | TRBV11-2 | CASSLAAGTSGTRSYEQYF | TGTGCCAGCAGCTTAGCCGCCGGGACTAGCGGGACCCGCTCCTACGAGCAGTACTTC
TRBJ1-1 | TRBD1 | - | TRBV19 | CASSKTGVNTEAFF | TGTGCCAGTAGTAAAACAGGGGTGAACACTGAAGCTTTCTTT
TRBJ1-1 | TRBD1 | - | TRBV27 | CASRRTGVGTEAFF | TGTGCCAGCAGACGGACAGGCGTAGGCACTGAAGCTTTCTTT
TRBJ1-5 | - | - | TRBV4-3 | CASSQDRWQGTQPQHF | TGCGCCAGCAGCCAAGATAGATGGCAGGGAACGCAGCCCCAGCATTTT
TRBJ2-7 | TRBD2 | - | TRBV18 | CASSPLPPSGTSYEQYF | TGTGCCAGCTCACCACTACCCCCTAGCGGGACCTCCTACGAGCAGTACTTC
TRBJ2-3 | TRBD2 | - | TRBV20-1 | CSASFPGGSDTQYF | TGCAGTGCTAGTTTCCCGGGAGGATCAGATACGCAGTATTTT
TRBJ2-5 | - | - | TRBV5-4 | CASSWSAGARETQYF | TGTGCCAGCAGCTGGTCGGCGGGTGCTCGGGAGACCCAGTACTTC
TRBJ1-1 | TRBD1 | large | TRBV13 | CASSFYRGGAFF | TGTGCCAGCAGCTTCTACAGGGGGGGAGCTTTCTTT
TRBJ2-3 | - | - | TRBV4-2 | CASSQEWVAADTQYF | TGTGCCAGCAGCCAAGAGTGGGTGGCGGCAGATACGCAGTATTTT
TRBJ1-5 | - | - | TRBV19 | CASSIGGDSNQPQHF | TGTGCCAGTAGTATAGGAGGGGATAGCAATCAGCCCCAGCATTTT
TRBJ1-6 | TRBD1 | - | TRBV7-2 | CASSPDRGYNSPLHF | TGTGCCAGCAGCCCCGACAGGGGGTATAATTCACCCCTCCACTTT
TRBJ1-1 | - | - | TRBV7-6 | CASSPQPRGQIEAFF | TGTGCCAGCAGCCCACAGCCCCGGGGGCAGATTGAAGCTTTCTTT
TRBJ2-1 | - | - | TRBV10-2 | CASSEWGLPTYNEQFF | TGCGCCAGCAGTGAGTGGGGGCTCCCGACCTACAATGAGCAGTTCTTC
TRBJ1-2 | TRBD1 | - | TRBV7-3 | CASSPTSDREGGYTF | TGTGCCAGCAGCCCAACCTCGGACAGGGAAGGTGGCTACACCTTC
TRBJ1-4 | - | - | TRBV5-1 | CASSLVGGGVEKLFF | TGCGCCAGCAGCTTGGTAGGCGGGGGTGTGGAAAAACTGTTTTTT
TRBJ2-2 | - | - | TRBV2 | CASSALGVAGELFF | TGTGCCAGCAGCGCCCTGGGTGTCGCCGGGGAGCTGTTTTTT
TRBJ2-3 | TRBD2 | - | TRBV5-1 | CASRRGGVTDTQYF | TGCGCCAGCAGGCGGGGGGGAGTCACAGATACGCAGTATTTT
TRBJ1-2 | - | - | TRBV28 | CASSSDRNYTF | TGTGCCAGCAGTTCGGACCGAAACTACACCTTC
TRBJ1-1 | - | - | TRBV7-2 | CASSLAGMNTEAFF | TGTGCCAGCAGCTTAGCAGGAATGAACACTGAAGCTTTCTTT
TRBJ1-5 | - | - | TRBV7-9 | CASSLEVGPGGNQPQHF | TGTGCCAGCAGCTTAGAGGTGGGACCTGGAGGGAATCAGCCCCAGCATTTT
TRBJ2-1 | TRBD2 | - | TRBV3-1/TRBV3-2 | CASSQEEKGLAGGNEQFF | TGTGCCAGCAGCCAAGAAGAGAAGGGCCTAGCGGGCGGCAATGAGCAGTTCTTC
TRBJ2-7 | TRBD2 | - | TRBV28 | CATSVASGTTFEQYF | TGTGCCACCTCCGTGGCTAGCGGGACGACATTCGAGCAGTACTTC
TRBJ2-4 | - | - | TRBV9 | CASSVGQSKNIQYF | TGTGCCAGCAGCGTGGGCCAGTCCAAAAACATTCAGTACTTC
TRBJ1-1 | TRBD1 | - | TRBV7-2 | CASSLQGGTEAFF | TGTGCCAGCAGCCTTCAGGGGGGCACTGAAGCTTTCTTT
TRBJ2-7 | - | - | TRBV15 | CATSRGSSSEQYF | TGTGCCACCAGCAGGGGTTCATCAAGCGAGCAGTACTTC
TRBJ2-3 | TRBD2 | - | TRBV5-1 | CASSLGLAGASIADTQYF | TGCGCCAGCAGCTTAGGACTAGCGGGGGCCTCGATAGCAGATACGCAGTATTTT
TRBJ2-3 | TRBD1 | - | TRBV20-1 | CSADPGQSQYF | TGCAGTGCTGATCCGGGACAGTCGCAGTATTTT
TRBJ2-5 | TRBD1 | - | TRBV16 | CASSPSVGQGAEETQYF | TGTGCCAGCAGCCCGTCAGTGGGACAGGGGGCAGAAGAGACCCAGTACTTC
TRBJ2-1 | - | - | TRBV4-3 | CASRTDRWGSYNEQFF | TGCGCCAGCAGAACAGATAGGTGGGGCTCCTACAATGAGCAGTTCTTC
TRBJ1-4 | - | - | TRBV2 | CASSVIRGELFF | TGTGCCAGCAGTGTTATTCGAGGGGAACTGTTTTTT
TRBJ1-1 | - | - | TRBV11-2 | CASSLVGRRKMNTEAFF | TGTGCCAGCAGCTTAGTTGGTCGGAGAAAGATGAACACTGAAGCTTTCTTT
TRBJ2-3 | - | - | TRBV5-4 | CASSLDRVPTDTQYF | TGTGCCAGCAGCTTGGACAGGGTGCCCACAGATACGCAGTATTTT
TRBJ1-3 | - | - | TRBV11-2 | CAIRAVSGNTIYF | TGTGCAATACGTGCCGTTTCTGGAAACACCATATATTTT
TRBJ2-1 | TRBD1 | - | TRBV24-1 | CATSAGRGLYNEQFF | TGTGCCACCAGTGCGGGCAGGGGGCTCTACAATGAGCAGTTCTTC
TRBJ1-1 | - | - | TRBV5-1 | CASSLPRDAPFLNTEAFF | TGCGCCAGCAGCCTCCCCCGGGACGCACCATTCCTGAACACTGAAGCTTTCTTT
TRBJ2-3 | TRBD2 | - | TRBV11-1 | CASSFLSGGAEDTQYF | TGTGCCAGCAGCTTCCTTAGCGGGGGGGCCGAAGATACGCAGTATTTT
TRBJ1-4 | - | - | TRBV6-1 | CASSERDRRNTATNEKLFF | TGTGCCAGCAGTGAAAGGGACCGCCGAAATACTGCAACTAATGAAAAACTGTTTTTT
TRBJ2-1 | - | - | TRBV7-3 | CASSLMARESYNEQFF | TGTGCCAGCAGCTTAATGGCCAGGGAATCCTACAATGAGCAGTTCTTC
TRBJ1-2 | - | - | TRBV19 | CASSPPISDGYTF | TGTGCCAGTAGTCCCCCTATCAGCGATGGCTACACCTTC
TRBJ2-1 | TRBD1 | - | TRBV6-2/TRBV6-3 | CASSYRDRVPYNEQFF | TGTGCCAGCAGTTACCGAGACAGGGTCCCCTACAATGAGCAGTTCTTC
TRBJ1-1 | - | once | TRBV27 | CASHEGTEAFF | TGTGCCAGCCACGAGGGCACTGAAGCTTTCTTT
TRBJ2-1 | - | - | TRBV7-3 | CASSLGGGLGYNEQFF | TGTGCCAGCAGCTTAGGAGGGGGCCTTGGCTACAATGAGCAGTTCTTC
TRBJ2-1 | TRBD2 | - | TRBV27 | CASSLGRGRSSYNEQFF | TGTGCCAGCAGTTTAGGGCGCGGGAGGTCCTCCTACAATGAGCAGTTCTTC